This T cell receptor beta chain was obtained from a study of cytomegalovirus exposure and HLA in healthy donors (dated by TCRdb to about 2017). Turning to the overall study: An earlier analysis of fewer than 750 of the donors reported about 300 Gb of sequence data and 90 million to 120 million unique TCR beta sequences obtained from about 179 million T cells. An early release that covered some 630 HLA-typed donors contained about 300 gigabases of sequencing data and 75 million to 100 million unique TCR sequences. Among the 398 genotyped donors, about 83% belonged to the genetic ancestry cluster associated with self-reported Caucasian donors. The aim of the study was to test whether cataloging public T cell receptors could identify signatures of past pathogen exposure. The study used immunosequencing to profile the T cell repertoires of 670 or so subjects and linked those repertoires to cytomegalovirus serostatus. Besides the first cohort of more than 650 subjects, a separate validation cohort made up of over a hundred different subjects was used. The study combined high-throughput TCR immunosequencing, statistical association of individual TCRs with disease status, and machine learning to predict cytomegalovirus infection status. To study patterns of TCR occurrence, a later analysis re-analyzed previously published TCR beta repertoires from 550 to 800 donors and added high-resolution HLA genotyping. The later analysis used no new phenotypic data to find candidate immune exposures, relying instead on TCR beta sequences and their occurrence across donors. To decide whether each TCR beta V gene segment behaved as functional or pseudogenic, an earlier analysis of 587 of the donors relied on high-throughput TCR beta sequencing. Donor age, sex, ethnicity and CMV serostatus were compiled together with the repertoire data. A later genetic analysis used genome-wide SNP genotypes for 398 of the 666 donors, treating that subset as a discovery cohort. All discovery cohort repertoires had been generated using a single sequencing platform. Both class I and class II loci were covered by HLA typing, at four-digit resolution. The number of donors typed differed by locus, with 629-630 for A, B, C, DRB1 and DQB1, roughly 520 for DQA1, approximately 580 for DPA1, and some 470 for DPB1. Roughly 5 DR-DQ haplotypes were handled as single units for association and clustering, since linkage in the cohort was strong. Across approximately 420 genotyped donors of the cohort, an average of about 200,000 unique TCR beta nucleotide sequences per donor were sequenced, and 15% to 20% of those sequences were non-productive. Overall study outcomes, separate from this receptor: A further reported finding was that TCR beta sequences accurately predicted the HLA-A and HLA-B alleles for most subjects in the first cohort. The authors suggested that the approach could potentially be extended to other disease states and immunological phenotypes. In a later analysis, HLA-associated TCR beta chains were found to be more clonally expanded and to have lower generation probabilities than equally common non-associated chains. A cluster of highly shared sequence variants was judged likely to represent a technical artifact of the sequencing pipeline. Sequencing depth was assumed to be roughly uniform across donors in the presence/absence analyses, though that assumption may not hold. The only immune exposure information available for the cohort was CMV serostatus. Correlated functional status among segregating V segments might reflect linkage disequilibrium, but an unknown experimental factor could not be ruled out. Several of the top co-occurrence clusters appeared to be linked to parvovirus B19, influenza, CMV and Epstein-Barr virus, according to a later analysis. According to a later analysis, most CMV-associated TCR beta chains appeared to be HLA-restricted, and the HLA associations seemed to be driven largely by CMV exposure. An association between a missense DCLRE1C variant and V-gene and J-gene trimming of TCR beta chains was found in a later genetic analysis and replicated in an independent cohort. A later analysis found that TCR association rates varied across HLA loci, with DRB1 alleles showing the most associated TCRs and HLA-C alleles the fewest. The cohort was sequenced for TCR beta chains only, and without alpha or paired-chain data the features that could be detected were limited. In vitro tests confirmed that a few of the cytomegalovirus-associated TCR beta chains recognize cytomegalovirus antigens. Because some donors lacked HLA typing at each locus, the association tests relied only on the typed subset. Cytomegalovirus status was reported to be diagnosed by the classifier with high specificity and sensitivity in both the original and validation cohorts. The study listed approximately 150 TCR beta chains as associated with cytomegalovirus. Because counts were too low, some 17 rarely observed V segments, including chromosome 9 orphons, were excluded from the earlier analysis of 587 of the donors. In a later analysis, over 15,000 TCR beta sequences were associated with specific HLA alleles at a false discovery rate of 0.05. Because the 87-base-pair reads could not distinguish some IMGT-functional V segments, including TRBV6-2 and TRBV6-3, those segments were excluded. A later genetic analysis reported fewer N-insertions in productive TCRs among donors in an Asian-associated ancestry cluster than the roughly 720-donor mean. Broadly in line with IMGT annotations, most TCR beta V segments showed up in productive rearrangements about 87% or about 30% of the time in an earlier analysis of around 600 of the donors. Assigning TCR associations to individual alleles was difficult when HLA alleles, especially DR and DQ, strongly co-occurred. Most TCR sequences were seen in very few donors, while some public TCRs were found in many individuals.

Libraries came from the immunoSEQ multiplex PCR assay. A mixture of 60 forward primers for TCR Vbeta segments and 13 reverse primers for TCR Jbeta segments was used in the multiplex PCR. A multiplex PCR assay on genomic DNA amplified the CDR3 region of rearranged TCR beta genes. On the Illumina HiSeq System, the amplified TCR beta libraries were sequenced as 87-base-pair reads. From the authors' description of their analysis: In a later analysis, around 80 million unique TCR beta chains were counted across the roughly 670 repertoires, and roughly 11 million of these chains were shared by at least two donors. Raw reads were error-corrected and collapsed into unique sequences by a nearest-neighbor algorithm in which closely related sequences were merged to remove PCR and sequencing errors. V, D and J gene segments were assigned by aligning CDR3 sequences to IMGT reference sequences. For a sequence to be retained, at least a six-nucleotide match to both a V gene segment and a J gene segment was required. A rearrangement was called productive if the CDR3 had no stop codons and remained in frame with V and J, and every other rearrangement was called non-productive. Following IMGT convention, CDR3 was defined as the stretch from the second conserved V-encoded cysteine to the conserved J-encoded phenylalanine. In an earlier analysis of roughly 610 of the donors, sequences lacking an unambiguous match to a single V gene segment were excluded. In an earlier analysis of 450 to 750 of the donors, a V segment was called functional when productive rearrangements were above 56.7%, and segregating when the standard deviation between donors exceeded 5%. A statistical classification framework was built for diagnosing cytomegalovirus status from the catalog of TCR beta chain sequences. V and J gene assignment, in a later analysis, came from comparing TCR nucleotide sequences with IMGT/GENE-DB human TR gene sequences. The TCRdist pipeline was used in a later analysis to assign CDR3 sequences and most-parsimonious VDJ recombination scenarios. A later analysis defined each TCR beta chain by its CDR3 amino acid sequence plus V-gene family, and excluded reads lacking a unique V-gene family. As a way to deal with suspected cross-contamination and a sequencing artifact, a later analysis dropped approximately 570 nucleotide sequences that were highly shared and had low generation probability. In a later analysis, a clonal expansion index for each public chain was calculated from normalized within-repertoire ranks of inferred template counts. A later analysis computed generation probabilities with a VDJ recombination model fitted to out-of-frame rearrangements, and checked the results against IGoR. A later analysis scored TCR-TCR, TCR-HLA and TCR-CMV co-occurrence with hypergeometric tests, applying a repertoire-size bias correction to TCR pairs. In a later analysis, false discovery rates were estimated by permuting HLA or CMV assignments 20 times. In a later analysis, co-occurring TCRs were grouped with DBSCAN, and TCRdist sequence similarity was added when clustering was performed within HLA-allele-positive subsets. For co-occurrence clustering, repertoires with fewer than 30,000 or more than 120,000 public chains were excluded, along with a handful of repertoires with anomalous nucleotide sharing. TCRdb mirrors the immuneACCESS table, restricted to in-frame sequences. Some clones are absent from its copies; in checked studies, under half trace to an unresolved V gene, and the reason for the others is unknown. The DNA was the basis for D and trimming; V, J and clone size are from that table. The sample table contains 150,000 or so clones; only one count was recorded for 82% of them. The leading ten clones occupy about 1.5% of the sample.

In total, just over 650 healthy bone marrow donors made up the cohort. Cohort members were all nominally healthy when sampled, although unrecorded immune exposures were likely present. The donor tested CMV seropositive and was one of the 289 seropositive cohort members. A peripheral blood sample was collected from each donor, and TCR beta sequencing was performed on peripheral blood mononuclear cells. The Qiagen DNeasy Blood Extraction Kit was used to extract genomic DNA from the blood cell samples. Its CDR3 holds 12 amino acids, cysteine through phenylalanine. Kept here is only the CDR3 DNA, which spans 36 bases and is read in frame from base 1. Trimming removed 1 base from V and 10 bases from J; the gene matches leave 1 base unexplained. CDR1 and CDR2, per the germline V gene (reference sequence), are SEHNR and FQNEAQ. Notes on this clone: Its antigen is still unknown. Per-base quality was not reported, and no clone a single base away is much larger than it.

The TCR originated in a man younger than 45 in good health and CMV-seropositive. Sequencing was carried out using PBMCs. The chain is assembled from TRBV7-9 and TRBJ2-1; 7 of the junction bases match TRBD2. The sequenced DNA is TGTGCCAGCAGCTTAGTGGGGGGGGAGCAGTTCTTC. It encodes CASSLVGGEQFF.